The 5 T cell receptor beta chains listed next were all sequenced from one sample in a study of T-cell memory formation after mild COVID-19. TCRdb ran MiXCR on the 5' RACE reads and lists one entry per CDR3 protein. This sample yields around 530,000 distinct CDR3 sequences, of which less than 25% are seen a single time; roughly 8.1% belongs to the top ten. Sequenced sample: PBMCs or a T cell subset sorted from them (not recorded which). The receptors were sampled from an adult woman who had mild COVID-19 (a few samples of this study predate the infection). Cell type and time point are not known.

This clonotype has a handful of counts. The chain uses TRBV5-1 and TRBJ1-1; no reliable D call. With 2 bases removed from V and 4 bases from J, the gap between germline ends came to 9 bases. This CDR3 region has 13 residues. CDR1 is SGHRS, CDR2 YFSETQ, per germline. The CDR3 reads CASSLRRSTEAFF. The DNA for the CDR3 is TGCGCCAGCAGCTTAAGGCGTAGCACTGAAGCTTTCTTT. Complete variable domain (other parts from reference TRBV5-1 and TRBJ1-1): KAGVTQTPRYLIKTRGQQVTLSCSPISGHRSVSWYQQTPGQGLQFLFEYFSETQRNKGNFPGRFSGRQFSNSRSEMNVSTLELGDSALYLCASSLRRSTEAFFGQGTRLTVV.

This chain connects TRBV27 to TRBJ1-2; tentatively, D is TRBD1 (6 bases). The ends were cut back, 8 bases at V and 4 bases at J, with 14 bases in the middle. CDR1 is MNHEY, CDR2 SMNVEV, per germline (reference sequence). The CDR3 extends over 13 amino acids. The CDR3 DNA reads as TGTGCCAGCGGTCCAGGACAGCTCTATGGCTACACCTTC. Its translation: CASGPGQLYGYTF.

In this sample, this clonotype turned up once. A clone one base away is much larger, so this may be a read error. This chain links TRBV5-1 with TRBJ1-6, with D possibly being TRBD1 (5 bases). The germline CDR1 and CDR2 sequences are SGHRS and YFSETQ. The CDR3 spans 14 residues. The V end lost 1 base, the J end lost 8 bases, and 10 bases lay between the germline ends. This CDR3 is CASSLSGTDSPLHF. The CDR3 DNA follows: TGCGCCAGCAGCTTGTCCGGGACGGATTCACCCCTCCACTTT.

The sample holds a few counts of this clonotype. The J gene is TRBJ2-1, the V gene TRBV4-1; no reliable D call. Germline CDR1 MGHRA, CDR2 YSYEKL. This CDR3 region has 14 residues. Trimming left V 0 bases short and J 7 bases short, with 10 bases between. This CDR3 reads CASSQEAYWNEQFF. CDR3 DNA sequence: TGCGCCAGCAGCCAAGAGGCCTACTGGAATGAGCAGTTCTTC.

The V gene is TRBV2, the J gene TRBJ1-3, with D possibly being TRBD1 (5 bases). CDR1 SNHLY and CDR2 FYNNEI come from the germline V gene. Deletions cut 2 bases from V and 3 bases from J, with 11 bases between. This CDR3 is 15 amino acids long. CDR3 nucleotides: TGTGCCAGCAGTGAACGCGGGGCGCGTGGAAACACCATATATTTT. Residues: CASSERGARGNTIYF. Using reference TRBV2 and TRBJ1-3 for the parts outside the CDR3, the full variable domain is EPEVTQTPSHQVTQMGQEVILRCVPISNHLYFYWYRQILGQKVEFLVSFYNNEISEKSEIFDDQFSVERPDGSNFTLKIRSTKLEDSAMYFCASSERGARGNTIYFGEGSWLTVV.